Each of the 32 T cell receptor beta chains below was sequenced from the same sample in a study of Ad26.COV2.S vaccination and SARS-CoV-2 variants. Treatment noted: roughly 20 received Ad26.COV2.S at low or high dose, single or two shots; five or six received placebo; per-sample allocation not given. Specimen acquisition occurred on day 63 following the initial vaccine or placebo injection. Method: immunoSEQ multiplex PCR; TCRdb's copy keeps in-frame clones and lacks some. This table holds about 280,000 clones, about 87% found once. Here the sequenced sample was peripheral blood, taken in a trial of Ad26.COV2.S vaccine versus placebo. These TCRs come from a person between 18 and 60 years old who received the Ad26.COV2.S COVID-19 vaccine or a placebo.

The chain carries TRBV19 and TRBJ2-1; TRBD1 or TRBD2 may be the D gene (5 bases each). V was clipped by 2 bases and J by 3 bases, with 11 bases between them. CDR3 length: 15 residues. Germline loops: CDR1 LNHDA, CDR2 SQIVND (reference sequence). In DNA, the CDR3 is TGTGCCAGTAGTATACCAGGGACCCTCTACAATGAGCAGTTCTTC. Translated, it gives CASSIPGTLYNEQFF.

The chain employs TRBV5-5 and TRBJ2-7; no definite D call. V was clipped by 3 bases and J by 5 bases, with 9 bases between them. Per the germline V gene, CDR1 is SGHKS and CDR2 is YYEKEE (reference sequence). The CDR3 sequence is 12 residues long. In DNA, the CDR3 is TGTGCCAGCAGCTCCGGTTTGAACGAGCAGTACTTC. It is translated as CASSSGLNEQYF.

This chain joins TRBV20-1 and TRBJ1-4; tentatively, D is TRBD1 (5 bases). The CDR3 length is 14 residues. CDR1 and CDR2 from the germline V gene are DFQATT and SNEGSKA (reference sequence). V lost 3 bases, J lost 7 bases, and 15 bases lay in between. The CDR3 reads CSASYDGGGEKLFF. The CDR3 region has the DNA TGCAGTGCTAGTTACGACGGGGGGGGTGAAAAACTGTTTTTT.

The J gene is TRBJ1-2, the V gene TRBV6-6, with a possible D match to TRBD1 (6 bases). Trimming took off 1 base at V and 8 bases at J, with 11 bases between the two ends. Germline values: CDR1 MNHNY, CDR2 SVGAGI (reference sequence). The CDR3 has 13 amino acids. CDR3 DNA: TGTGCCAGCAGTTACTTACGGGGGCTAGGCTACACCTTC. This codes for CASSYLRGLGYTF.

As DNA, the CDR3 is TGTGCCAGCAGCTCACCTAGCGGCTCCTACGAGCAGTACTTC. This sequence encodes CASSSPSGSYEQYF. This rearrangement joins TRBV7-9 to TRBJ2-7; 7 bases are a match to TRBD2. This CDR3 region has 14 residues. V was pared by 4 bases and J by 0 bases, with 3 bases of the junction left unmatched. CDR1 is SEHNR and CDR2 is FQNEAQ in the germline V gene (reference sequence).

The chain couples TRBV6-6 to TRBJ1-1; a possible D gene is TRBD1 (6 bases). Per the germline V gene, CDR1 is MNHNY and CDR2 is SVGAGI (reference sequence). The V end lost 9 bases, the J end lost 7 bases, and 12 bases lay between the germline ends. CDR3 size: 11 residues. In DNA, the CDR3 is TGTGCCAGTGTACAGGGAAGTGAAGCTTTCTTT. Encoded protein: CASVQGSEAFF.

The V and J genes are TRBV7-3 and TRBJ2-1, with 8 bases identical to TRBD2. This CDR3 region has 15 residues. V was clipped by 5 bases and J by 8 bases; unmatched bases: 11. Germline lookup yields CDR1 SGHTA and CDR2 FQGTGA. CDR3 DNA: TGTGCCAGCAGCAAAGCGGGGGCCTTTGGGGATGAGCAGTTCTTC. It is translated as CASSKAGAFGDEQFF.

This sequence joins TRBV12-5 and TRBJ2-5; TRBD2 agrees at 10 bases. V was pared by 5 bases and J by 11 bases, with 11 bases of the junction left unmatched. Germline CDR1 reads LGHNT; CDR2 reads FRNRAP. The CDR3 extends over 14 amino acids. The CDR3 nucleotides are TGTGCTAGTGGTCTAAGGGAACTAGCGGGGCCTCAGTACTTC. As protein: CASGLRELAGPQYF.

The DNA for the CDR3 is TGTGCCAGCAGCTTAGTACCGCTCTCTGGAAACACCATATATTTT. Translation gives CASSLVPLSGNTIYF. This chain joins TRBV7-8 and TRBJ1-3; D gene uncertain. CDR3 length equals 15 residues. V lost 1 base and J 0 bases, leaving 7 bases between the germline ends. Germline V gene sequence: CDR1 SGHVS, CDR2 FQNEAQ.

CDR3 loop: CASRPDRADSPLHF. CDR3 nucleotides: TGTGCCAGCAGACCAGACAGGGCTGATTCACCCCTCCACTTT. This sequence joins TRBV5-4 and TRBJ1-6, with 7 nucleotides matching TRBD1. The CDR3 is made up of 14 amino acids. The germline V gene has CDR1 SGHNT and CDR2 YYREEE (reference sequence). Trimming removed 5 bases from V and 8 bases from J; junction bases left unmatched: 7.

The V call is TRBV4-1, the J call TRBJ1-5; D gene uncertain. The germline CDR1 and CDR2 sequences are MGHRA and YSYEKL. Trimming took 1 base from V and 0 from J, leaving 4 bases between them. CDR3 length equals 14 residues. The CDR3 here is CASSQVFSNQPQHF. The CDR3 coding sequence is TGCGCCAGCAGCCAAGTTTTTAGCAATCAGCCCCAGCATTTT.

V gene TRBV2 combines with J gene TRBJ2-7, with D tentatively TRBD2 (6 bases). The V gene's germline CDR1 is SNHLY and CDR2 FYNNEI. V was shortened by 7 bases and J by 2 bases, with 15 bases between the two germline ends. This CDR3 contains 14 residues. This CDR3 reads CASTTPRETYEQYF. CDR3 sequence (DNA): TGTGCCAGCACCACCCCCCGGGAGACCTACGAGCAGTACTTC.

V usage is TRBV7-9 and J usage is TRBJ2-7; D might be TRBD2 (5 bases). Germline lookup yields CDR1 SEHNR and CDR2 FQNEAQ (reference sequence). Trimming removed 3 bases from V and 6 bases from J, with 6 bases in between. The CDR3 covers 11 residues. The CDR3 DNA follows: TGTGCCAGCAGCTTCCGGGGCGAGCAGTACTTC. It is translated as CASSFRGEQYF.

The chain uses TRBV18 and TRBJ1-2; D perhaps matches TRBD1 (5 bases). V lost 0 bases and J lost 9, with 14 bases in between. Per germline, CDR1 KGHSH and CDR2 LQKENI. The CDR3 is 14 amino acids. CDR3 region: CASSPPSGTWSYTF. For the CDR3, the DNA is TGTGCCAGCTCACCACCTTCAGGGACTTGGAGCTACACCTTC.

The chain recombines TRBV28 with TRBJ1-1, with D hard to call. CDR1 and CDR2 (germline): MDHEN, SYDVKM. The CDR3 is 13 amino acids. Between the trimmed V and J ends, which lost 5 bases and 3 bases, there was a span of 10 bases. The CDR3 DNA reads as TGTGCCAGCAGTCCGCATGAGTACACTGAAGCTTTCTTT. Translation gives CASSPHEYTEAFF.

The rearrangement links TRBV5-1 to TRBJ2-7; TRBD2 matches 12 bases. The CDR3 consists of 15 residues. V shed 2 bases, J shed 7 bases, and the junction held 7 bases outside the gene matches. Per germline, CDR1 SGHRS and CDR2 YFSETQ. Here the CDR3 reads CASSFLAGGPREQYF. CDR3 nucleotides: TGCGCCAGCAGCTTCCTAGCGGGAGGGCCGAGGGAGCAGTACTTC.

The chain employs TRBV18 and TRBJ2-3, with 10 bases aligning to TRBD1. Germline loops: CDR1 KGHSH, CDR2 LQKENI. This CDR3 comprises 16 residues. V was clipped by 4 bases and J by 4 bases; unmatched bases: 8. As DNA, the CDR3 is TGTGCCAGCTCACGCAACCGGGACAGGGGCGCAGATACGCAGTATTTT. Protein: CASSRNRDRGADTQYF. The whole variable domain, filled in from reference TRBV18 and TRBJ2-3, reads NAGVMQNPRHLVRRRGQEARLRCSPMKGHSHVYWYRQLPEEGLKFMVYLQKENIIDESGMPKERFSAEFPKEGPSILRIQQVVRGDSAAYFCASSRNRDRGADTQYFGPGTRLTVL.

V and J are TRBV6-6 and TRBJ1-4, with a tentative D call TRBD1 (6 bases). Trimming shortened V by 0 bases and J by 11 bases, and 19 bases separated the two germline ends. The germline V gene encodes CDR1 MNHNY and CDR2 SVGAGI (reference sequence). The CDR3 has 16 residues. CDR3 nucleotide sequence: TGTGCCAGCAGTTACTCGAGTGGCAGGGGCCAGAGGAAACTGTTTTTT. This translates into CASSYSSGRGQRKLFF.

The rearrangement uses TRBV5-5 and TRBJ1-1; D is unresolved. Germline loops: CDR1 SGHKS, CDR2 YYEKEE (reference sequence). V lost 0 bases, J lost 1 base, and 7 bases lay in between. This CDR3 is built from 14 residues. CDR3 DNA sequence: TGTGCCAGCAGCTTGGAACCGACGAACACTGAAGCTTTCTTT. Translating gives CASSLEPTNTEAFF.

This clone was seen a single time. This CDR3 reads CASSSRWLAGGNQPQHF. The DNA for the CDR3 is TGTGCCAGCAGCTCGAGGTGGCTCGCAGGGGGCAATCAGCCCCAGCATTTT. This rearrangement joins TRBV11-2 to TRBJ1-5; weak D call: TRBD1 (6 bases). The germline CDR1 and CDR2 sequences are SGHAT and FQNNGV. The V end was cut by 4 bases, the J end by 2 bases, with 18 bases between. The CDR3 is 17 amino acids. Variable domain in full (rest from reference TRBV11-2 and TRBJ1-5): EAGVAQSPRYKIIEKRQSVAFWCNPISGHATLYWYQQILGQGPKLLIQFQNNGVVDDSQLPKDRFSAERLKGVDSTLKIQPAKLEDSAVYLCASSSRWLAGGNQPQHFGDGTRLSIL.

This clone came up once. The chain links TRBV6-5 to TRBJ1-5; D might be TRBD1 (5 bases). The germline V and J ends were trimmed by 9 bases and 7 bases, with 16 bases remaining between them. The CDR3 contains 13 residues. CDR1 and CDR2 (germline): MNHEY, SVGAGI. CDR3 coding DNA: TGTGCCAGTTCGCAGGGTAGGTACCAGCCCCAGCATTTT. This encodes CASSQGRYQPQHF.

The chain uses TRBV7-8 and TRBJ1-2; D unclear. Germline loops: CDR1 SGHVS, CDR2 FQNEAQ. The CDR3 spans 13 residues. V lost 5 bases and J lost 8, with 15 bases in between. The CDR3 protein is CASSRAGGDGYTF. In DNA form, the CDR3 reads TGTGCCAGCAGCCGGGCGGGTGGCGACGGCTACACCTTC.

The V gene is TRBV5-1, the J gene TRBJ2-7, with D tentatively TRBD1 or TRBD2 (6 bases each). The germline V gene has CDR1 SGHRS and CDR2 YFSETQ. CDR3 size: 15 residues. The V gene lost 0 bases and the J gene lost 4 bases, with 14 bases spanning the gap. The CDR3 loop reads CASSLAVGGAYEQYF. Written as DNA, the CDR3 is TGCGCCAGCAGCTTGGCCGTCGGGGGCGCATACGAGCAGTACTTC.

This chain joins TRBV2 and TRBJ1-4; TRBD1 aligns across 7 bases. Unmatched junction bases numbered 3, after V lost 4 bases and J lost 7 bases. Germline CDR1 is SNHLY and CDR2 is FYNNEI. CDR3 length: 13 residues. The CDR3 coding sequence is TGTGCCAGCAGTGTGACAGGGTTTGAAAAACTGTTTTTT. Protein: CASSVTGFEKLFF.

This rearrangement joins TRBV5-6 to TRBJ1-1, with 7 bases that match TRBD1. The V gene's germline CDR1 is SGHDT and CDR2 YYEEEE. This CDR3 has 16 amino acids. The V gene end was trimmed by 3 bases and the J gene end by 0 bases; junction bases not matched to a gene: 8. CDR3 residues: CASSWGTALMNTEAFF. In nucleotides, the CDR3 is TGTGCCAGCAGCTGGGGGACAGCCCTCATGAACACTGAAGCTTTCTTT.

The CDR3 protein is CASSHLATNEKLFF. The CDR3 DNA reads as TGTGCCAGCTCACACTTAGCAACTAATGAAAAACTGTTTTTT. The V call is TRBV18, the J call TRBJ1-4; D is uncertain. V lost 4 bases to trimming and J lost 0 bases, with 6 bases between them. Germline V gene sequence: CDR1 KGHSH, CDR2 LQKENI. The CDR3 loop spans 14 amino acids.

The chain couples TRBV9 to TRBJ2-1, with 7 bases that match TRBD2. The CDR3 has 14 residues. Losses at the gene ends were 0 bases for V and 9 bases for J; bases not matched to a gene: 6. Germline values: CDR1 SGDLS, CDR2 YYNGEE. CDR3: CASSVVRELGEQFF. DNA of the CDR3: TGTGCCAGCAGCGTAGTGCGGGAGTTAGGTGAGCAGTTCTTC.

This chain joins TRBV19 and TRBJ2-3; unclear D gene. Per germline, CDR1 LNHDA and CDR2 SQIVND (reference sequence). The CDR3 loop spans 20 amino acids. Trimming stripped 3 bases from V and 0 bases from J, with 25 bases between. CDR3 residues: CASSILGPSRRGSSTDTQYF. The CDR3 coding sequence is TGTGCCAGTAGTATTCTTGGCCCGAGTCGGAGAGGCTCTAGCACAGATACGCAGTATTTT.

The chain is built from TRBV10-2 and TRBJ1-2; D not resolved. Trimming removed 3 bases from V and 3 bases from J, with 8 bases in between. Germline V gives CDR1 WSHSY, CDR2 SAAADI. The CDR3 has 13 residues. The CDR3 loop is CASSETDYYGYTF. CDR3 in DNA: TGCGCCAGCAGTGAAACGGATTACTATGGCTACACCTTC.

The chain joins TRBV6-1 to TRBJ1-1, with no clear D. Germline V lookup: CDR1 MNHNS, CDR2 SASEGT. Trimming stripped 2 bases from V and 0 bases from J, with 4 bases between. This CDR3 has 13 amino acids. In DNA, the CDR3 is TGTGCCAGCAGTGAACCTTTGAACACTGAAGCTTTCTTT. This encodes CASSEPLNTEAFF.

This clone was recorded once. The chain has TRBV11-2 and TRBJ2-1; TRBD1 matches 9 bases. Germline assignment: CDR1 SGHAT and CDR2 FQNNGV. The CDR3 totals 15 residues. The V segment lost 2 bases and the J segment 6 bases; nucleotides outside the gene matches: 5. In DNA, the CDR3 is TGTGCCAGCAGCTTATCGGGACAGGGAGCCAATGAGCAGTTCTTC. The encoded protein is CASSLSGQGANEQFF.

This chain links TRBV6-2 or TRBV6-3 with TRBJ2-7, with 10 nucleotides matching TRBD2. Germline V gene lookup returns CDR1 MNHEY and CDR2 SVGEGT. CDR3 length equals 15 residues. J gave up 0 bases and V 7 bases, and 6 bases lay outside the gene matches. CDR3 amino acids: CASNPSGGRSYEQYF. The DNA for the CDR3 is TGTGCCAGCAACCCTAGCGGGGGCCGCTCCTACGAGCAGTACTTC.